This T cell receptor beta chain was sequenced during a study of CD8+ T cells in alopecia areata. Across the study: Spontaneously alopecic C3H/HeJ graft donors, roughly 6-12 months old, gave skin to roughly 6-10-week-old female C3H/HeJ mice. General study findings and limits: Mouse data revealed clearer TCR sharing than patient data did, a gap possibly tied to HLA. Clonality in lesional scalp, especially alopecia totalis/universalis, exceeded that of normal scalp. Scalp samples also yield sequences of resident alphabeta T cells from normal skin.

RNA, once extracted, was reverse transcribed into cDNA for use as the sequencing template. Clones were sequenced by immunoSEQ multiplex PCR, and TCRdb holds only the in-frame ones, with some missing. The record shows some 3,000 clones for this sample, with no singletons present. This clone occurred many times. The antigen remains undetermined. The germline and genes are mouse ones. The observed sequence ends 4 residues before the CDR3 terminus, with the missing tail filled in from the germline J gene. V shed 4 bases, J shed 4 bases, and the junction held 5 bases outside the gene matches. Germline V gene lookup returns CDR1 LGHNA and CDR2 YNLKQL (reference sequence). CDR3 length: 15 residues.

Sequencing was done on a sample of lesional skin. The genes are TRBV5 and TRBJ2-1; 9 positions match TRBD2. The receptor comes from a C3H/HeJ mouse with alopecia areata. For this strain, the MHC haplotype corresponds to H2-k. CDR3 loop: CASSPPGTGYAEQFF. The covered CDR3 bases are TGTGCCAGCAGCCCCCCCGGGACTGGGTATGCT.